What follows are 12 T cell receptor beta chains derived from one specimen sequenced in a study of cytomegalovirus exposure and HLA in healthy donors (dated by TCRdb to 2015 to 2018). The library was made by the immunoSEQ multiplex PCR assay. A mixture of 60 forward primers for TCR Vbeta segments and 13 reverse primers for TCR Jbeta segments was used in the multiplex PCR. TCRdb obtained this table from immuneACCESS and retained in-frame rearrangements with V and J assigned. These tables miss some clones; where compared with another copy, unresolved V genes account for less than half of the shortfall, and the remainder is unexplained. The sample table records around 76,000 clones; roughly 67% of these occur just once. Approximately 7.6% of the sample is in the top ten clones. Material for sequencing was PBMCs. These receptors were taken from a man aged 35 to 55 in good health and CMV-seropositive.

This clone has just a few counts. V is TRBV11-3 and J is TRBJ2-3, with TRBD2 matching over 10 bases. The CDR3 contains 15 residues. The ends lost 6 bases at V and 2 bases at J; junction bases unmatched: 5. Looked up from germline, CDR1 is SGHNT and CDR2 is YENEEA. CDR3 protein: CASSVGLADTDTQYF. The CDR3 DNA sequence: TGTGCCAGCAGTGTCGGACTAGCGGACACAGATACGCAGTATTTT.

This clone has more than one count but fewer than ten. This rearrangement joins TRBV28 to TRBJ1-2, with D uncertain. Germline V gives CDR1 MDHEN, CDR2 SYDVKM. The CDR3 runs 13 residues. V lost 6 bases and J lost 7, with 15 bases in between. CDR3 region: CASSPVQRSGYTF. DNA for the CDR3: TGTGCCAGCAGCCCCGTCCAAAGGAGTGGCTACACCTTC.

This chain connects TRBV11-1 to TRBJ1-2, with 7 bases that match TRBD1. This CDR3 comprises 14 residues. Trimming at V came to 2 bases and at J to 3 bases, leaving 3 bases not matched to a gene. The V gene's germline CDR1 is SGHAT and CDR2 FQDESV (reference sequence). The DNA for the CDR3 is TGTGCCAGCAGCTTATCCCAGGGGGACTATGGCTACACCTTC. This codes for CASSLSQGDYGYTF. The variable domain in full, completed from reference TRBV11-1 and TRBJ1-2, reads EAEVAQSPRYKITEKSQAVAFWCDPISGHATLYWYRQILGQGPELLVQFQDESVVDDSQLPKDRFSAERLKGVDSTLKIQPAELGDSAMYLCASSLSQGDYGYTFGSGTRLTVV.

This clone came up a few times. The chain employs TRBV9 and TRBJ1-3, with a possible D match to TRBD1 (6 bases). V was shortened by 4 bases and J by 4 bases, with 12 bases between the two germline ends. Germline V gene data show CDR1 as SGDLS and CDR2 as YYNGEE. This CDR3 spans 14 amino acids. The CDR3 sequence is CASSITGFGNTIYF. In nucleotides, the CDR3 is TGTGCCAGCAGCATCACAGGGTTCGGAAACACCATATATTTT.

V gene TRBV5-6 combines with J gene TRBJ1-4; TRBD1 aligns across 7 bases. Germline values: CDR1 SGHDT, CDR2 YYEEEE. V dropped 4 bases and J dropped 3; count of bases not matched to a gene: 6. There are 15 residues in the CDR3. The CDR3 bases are TGTGCCAGCAGCCCAGTCCAGGGGGCTAATGAAAAACTGTTTTTT. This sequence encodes CASSPVQGANEKLFF.

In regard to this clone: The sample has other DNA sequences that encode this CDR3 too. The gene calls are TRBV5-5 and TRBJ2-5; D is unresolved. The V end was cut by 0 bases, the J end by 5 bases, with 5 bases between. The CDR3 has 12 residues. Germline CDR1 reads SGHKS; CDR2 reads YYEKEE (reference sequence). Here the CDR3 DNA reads TGTGCCAGCAGCTTGGTTCGGGAGACCCAGTACTTC. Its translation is CASSLVRETQYF.

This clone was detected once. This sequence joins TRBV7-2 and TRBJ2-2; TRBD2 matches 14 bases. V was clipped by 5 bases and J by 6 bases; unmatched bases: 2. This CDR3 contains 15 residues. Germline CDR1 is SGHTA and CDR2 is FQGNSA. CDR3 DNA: TGTGCCAGCAGCCGGGGACTAGCGGGAGCCGGGGAGCTGTTTTTT. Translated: CASSRGLAGAGELFF.

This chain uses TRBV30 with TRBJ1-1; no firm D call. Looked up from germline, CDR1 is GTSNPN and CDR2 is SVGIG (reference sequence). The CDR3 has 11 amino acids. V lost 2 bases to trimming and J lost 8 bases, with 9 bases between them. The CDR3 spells CAWSIAREAFF. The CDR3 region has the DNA TGTGCCTGGAGTATAGCCCGCGAAGCTTTCTTT.

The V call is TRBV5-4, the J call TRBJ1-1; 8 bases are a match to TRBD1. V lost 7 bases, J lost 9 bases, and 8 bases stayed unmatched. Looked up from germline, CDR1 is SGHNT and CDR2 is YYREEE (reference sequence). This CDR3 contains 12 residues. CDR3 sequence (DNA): TGTGCCAGCGAGCCTCAGGGGGCGAAAGCTTTCTTT. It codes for CASEPQGAKAFF.

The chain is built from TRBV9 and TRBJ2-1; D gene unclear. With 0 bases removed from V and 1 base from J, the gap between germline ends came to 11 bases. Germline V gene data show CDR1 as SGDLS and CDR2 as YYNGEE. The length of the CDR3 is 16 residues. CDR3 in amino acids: CASSVDGLSSYNEQFF. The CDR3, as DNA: TGTGCCAGCAGCGTAGATGGCCTTTCTTCCTACAATGAGCAGTTCTTC.

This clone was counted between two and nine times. CDR3 coding DNA: TGCGCCAGCAGCCAAGATCTGAAAGGACATAGCTCCTACGAGCAGTACTTC. It specifies CASSQDLKGHSSYEQYF. The chain joins TRBV4-1 to TRBJ2-7, with a possible D match to TRBD1 (5 bases). The germline gives CDR1 MGHRA, CDR2 YSYEKL. V was shortened by 0 bases and J by 0 bases, with 15 bases between the two germline ends. The CDR3 consists of 17 residues.

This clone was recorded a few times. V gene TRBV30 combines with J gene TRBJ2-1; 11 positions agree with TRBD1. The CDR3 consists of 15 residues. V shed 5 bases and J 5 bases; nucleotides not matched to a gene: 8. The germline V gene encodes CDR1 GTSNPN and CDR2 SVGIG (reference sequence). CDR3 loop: CAWSPGTGGNNEQFF. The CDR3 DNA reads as TGTGCCTGGTCCCCAGGGACAGGGGGTAACAATGAGCAGTTCTTC.